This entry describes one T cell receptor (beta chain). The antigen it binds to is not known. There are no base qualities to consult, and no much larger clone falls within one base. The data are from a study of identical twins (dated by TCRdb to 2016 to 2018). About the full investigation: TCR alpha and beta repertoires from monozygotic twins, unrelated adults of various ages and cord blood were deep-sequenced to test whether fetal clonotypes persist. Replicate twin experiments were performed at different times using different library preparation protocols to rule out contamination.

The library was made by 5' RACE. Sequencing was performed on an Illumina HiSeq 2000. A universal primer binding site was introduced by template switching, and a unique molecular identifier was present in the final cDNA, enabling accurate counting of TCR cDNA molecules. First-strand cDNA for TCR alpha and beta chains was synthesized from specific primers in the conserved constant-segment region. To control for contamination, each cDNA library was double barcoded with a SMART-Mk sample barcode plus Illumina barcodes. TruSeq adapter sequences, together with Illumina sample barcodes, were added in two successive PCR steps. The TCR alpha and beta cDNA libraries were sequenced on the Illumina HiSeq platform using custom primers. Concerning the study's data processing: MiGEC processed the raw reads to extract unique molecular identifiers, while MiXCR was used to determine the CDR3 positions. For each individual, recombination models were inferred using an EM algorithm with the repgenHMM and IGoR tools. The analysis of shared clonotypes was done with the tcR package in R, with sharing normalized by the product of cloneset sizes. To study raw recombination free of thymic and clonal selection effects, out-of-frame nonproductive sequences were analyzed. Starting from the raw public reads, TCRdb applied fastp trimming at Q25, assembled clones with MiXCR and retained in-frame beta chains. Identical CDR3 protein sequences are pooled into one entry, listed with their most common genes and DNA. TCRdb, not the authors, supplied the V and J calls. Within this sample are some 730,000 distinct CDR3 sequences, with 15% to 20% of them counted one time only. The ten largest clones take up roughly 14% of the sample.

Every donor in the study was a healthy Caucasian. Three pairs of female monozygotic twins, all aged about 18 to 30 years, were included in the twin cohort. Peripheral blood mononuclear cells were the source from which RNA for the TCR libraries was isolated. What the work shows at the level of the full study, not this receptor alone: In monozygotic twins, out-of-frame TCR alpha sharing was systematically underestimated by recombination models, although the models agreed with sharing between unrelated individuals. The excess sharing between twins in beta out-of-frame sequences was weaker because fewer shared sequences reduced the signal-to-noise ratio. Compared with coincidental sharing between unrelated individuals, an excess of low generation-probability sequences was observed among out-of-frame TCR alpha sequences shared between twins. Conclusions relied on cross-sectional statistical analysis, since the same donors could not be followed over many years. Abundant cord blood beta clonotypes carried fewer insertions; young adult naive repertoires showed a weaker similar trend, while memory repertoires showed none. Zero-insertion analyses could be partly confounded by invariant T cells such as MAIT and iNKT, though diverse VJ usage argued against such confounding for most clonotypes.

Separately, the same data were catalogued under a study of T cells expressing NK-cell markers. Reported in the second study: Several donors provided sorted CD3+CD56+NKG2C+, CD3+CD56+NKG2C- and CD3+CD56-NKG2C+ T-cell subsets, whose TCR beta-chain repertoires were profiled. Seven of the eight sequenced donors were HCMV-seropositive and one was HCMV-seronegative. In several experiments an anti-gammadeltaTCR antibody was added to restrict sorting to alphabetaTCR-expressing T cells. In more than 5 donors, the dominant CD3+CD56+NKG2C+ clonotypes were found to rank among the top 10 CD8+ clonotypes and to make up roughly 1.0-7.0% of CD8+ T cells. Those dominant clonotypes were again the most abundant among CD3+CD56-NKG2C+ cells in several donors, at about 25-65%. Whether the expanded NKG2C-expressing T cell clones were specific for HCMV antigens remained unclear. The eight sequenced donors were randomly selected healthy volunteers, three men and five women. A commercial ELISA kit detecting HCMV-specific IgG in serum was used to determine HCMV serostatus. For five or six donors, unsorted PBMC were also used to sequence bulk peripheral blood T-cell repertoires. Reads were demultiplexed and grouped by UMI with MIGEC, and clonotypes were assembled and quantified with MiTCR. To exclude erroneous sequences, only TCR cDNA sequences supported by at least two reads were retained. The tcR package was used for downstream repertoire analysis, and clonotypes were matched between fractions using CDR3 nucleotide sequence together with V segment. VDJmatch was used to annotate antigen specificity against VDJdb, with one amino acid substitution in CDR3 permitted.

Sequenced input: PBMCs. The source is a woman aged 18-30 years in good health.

The DNA sequence is given as TGCGCCAGCAGCTTGGCTCAGACCAACTATGGCTACACCTTC. Its product reads: CASSLAQTNYGYTF. The chain links TRBV5-1 with TRBJ1-2; the D gene is unclear. V was cut back by 0 bases and J by 2 bases, leaving a gap of 8 bases between them. The germline V gene provides CDR1 SGHRS and CDR2 YFSETQ. Including the terminal cysteine and phenylalanine, the CDR3 comprises 14 residues. Kept here is only the CDR3 DNA, which spans 42 bases and is read in frame from base 1.